This T cell receptor beta chain emerged from a study of CD8 T cells in ankylosing spondylitis. Trimming removed 7 bases from V and 5 bases from J, with 22 bases in between. Germline CDR1 reads MDHEN; CDR2 reads SYDVKM. The CDR3 extends over 16 amino acids. This clonotype is a singleton in its sample. TCRdb redid the calling of the 5' RACE reads with MiXCR, one entry per CDR3 protein. This table holds fewer than 180,000 distinct CDR3 sequences, about 42% found once. The sequencing input was synovial fluid, either unsorted or a sorted T cell fraction (not recorded which). The chain joins TRBV28 to TRBJ2-3; either TRBD1 or TRBD2 may fit D (5 bases each). This clonotype was obtained from a male donor with ankylosing spondylitis. The CDR3 region has the DNA TGTGCCAGCACCCCAATGGGGGTCAGGGTTGGAGATACGCAGTATTTT. As protein: CASTPMGVRVGDTQYF.